Presented here are 10 T cell receptor beta chains from one specimen sequenced in a study of beta chain features in type 1 diabetes. Study-wide results and caveats: Moderate but significant shortening of TCRB CDR3s was recorded in all four CD4+ subsets from Type 1 diabetes patients.

No antigen has been assigned to these receptors. The authors reverse transcribed all of the isolated RNA, so sequencing captured expressed TCRB transcripts. Sequenced by immunoSEQ multiplex PCR; TCRdb stores in-frame clones only, minus some. The repertoire holds approximately 140,000 clones, with around 8.8% as singletons. Sequencing was carried out using central memory CD4+ T cells from blood. The receptors were sampled from a man aged 25 to 40 with type 1 diabetes.

This clone was picked up a small number of times. The chain combines TRBV7-9 with TRBJ2-7, with D possibly matching TRBD2 (6 bases). The germline CDR1 and CDR2 sequences are SEHNR and FQNEAQ (reference sequence). This CDR3 comprises 15 residues. V lost 1 base and J lost 0, with 10 bases in between. The CDR3 sequence is CASSLDGSLSYEQYF. CDR3 in DNA: TGTGCCAGCAGCTTAGACGGGAGTCTCTCCTACGAGCAGTACTTC.

The V gene is TRBV11-2, the J gene TRBJ2-6; no firm D call. The CDR3 sequence is 13 residues long. Germline V lookup: CDR1 SGHAT, CDR2 FQNNGV. V shed 7 bases and J shed 4 bases, with 8 bases lying between them. The CDR3 DNA follows: TGTGCCAGCACCCTATCGGGGGCCAACGTCCTGACTTTC. Residues: CASTLSGANVLTF. The variable domain in full, completed from reference TRBV11-2 and TRBJ2-6, reads EAGVAQSPRYKIIEKRQSVAFWCNPISGHATLYWYQQILGQGPKLLIQFQNNGVVDDSQLPKDRFSAERLKGVDSTLKIQPAKLEDSAVYLCASTLSGANVLTFGAGSRLTVL.

This clone was counted a single time. This rearrangement joins TRBV11-2 to TRBJ2-1, with 7 bases that match TRBD1. This CDR3 spans 15 amino acids. V was pared by 5 bases and J by 2 bases, with 6 bases of the junction left unmatched. Germline V gene lookup returns CDR1 SGHAT and CDR2 FQNNGV. CDR3: CASSLRQGTYNEQFF. The CDR3, as DNA: TGTGCCAGCAGCCTGCGACAGGGCACCTACAATGAGCAGTTCTTC.

The CDR3 sequence is CASSLGANAEAFF. CDR3 coding DNA: TGCGCCAGCAGCCTTGGGGCCAACGCTGAAGCTTTCTTT. The V gene is TRBV5-1, the J gene TRBJ1-1; D possibly corresponds to TRBD1 (5 bases). The CDR3 consists of 13 residues. Trimming removed 4 bases from V and 6 bases from J, with 13 bases in between. Germline V gene data show CDR1 as SGHRS and CDR2 as YFSETQ.

The chain links TRBV12-5 to TRBJ2-4, with 10 nucleotides matching TRBD1. CDR3 length equals 14 residues. CDR1 is LGHNT and CDR2 is FRNRAP in the germline V gene. Losses at the gene ends were 6 bases for V and 6 bases for J; bases not matched to a gene: 5. CDR3: CASGSGQGGNIQYF. The CDR3 DNA sequence: TGTGCTAGTGGCTCCGGACAGGGGGGAAACATTCAGTACTTC.

The chain uses TRBV4-1 and TRBJ2-5; 11 bases are a match to TRBD1. The trim removed 3 bases at V and 4 bases at J, leaving 4 bases unmatched. In germline, CDR1 is MGHRA, CDR2 YSYEKL. The CDR3 consists of 15 residues. Here the CDR3 DNA reads TGCGCCAGCAGCCAGACCGGGACAGGGGGAGAGACCCAGTACTTC. As protein: CASSQTGTGGETQYF.

This clone was counted between two and nine times. The chain links TRBV11-2 to TRBJ1-3; D call uncertain. Germline V lookup: CDR1 SGHAT, CDR2 FQNNGV. The CDR3 is made up of 16 amino acids. V was pared by 5 bases and J by 2 bases, with 16 bases between. CDR3 bases: TGTGCCAGCAGCCGTGCCGGGGAAACGCCTGGAAACACCATATATTTT. It encodes CASSRAGETPGNTIYF.

The rearrangement joins TRBV19 to TRBJ2-7, with D possibly being TRBD2 (6 bases). Germline loops: CDR1 LNHDA, CDR2 SQIVND (reference sequence). The CDR3 is made up of 13 amino acids. Trimming removed 3 bases at V and 5 bases at J, with 11 bases between. CDR3 sequence (DNA): TGTGCCAGTAGTATTGGAGGGCGGAACGAGCAGTACTTC. It codes for CASSIGGRNEQYF. The whole variable domain, filled in from reference TRBV19 and TRBJ2-7, reads DGGITQSPKYLFRKEGQNVTLSCEQNLNHDAMYWYRQDPGQGLRLIYYSQIVNDFQKGDIAEGYSVSREKKESFPLTVTSAQKNPTAFYLCASSIGGRNEQYFGPGTRLTVT.

This clone was seen a handful of times. The chain carries TRBV9 and TRBJ2-2; 11 bases agree with TRBD1. Per the germline V gene, CDR1 is SGDLS and CDR2 is YYNGEE. Trimming at V came to 4 bases and at J to 5 bases, leaving 7 bases not matched to a gene. The CDR3 is 16 amino acids. The CDR3 DNA sequence: TGTGCCAGCAGCCCCGGACAGGGGGCGCTGACCGGGGAGCTGTTTTTT. Protein product: CASSPGQGALTGELFF.

This clone was observed a few times. This sequence joins TRBV7-8 and TRBJ1-4; 8 bases match TRBD1. V lost 4 bases to trimming and J lost 7 bases; unmatched junction nucleotides: 5. CDR1 is SGHVS, CDR2 FQNEAQ, per germline. The CDR3 totals 14 residues. The CDR3 nucleotides are TGTGCCAGCAGCTCCGACAGGGGAATTGAAAAACTGTTTTTT. Translation gives CASSSDRGIEKLFF.